This T cell receptor (beta chain) was captured by sequencing in a study of graft-versus-host responses after intestinal transplantation. Whole-study context: Every transplant recipient was induced with anti-thymocyte globulin, then maintained on tacrolimus and steroids for two to three years.

Germline V gives CDR1 MNHEY, CDR2 SVGAGI. The CDR3 has 15 residues. V shed 4 bases and J shed 3 bases, with 15 bases lying between them. Here immunoSEQ multiplex PCR was the method, and the copy in TCRdb shows in-frame clones only, minus some. Here the sample spans approximately 100,000 clones, roughly 90% being singletons. Whole-study findings and limits: Graft-versus-host to host-versus-graft clonal ratios in allografts were high in patients with graft-donor T cell macrochimerism. Ileal or blood samples showed some GvH clones first, and such clones were also found in recipient marrow.

A word on this clone: Its antigen is unknown.

The receptor's source is a human donor who received an intestinal transplant. The input for sequencing was unstimulated CD4+ T cells sorted from spleen or lymph node cells, taken before intestinal transplant. The rearrangement links TRBV6-5 to TRBJ1-2; tentative D call: TRBD1 (5 bases). The CDR3 nucleotides are TGTGCCAGCAGTTGGTTGGGCAGGGCGGACTATGGCTACACCTTC. Residues: CASSWLGRADYGYTF.